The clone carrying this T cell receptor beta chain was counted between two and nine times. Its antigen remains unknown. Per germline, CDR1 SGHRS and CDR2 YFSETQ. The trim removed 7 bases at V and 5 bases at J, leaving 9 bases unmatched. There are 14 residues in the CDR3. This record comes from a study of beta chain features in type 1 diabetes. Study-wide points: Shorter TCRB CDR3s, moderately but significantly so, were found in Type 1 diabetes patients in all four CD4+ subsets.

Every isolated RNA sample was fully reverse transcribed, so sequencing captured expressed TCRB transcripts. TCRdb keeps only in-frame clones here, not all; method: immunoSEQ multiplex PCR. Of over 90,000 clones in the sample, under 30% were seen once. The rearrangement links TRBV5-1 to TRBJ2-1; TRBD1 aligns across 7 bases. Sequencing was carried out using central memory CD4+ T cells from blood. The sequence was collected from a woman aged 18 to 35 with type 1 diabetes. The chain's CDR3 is CASGRQGADNEQFF. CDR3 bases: TGCGCCAGCGGTCGACAGGGCGCGGACAATGAGCAGTTCTTC. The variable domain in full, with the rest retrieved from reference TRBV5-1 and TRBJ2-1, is KAGVTQTPRYLIKTRGQQVTLSCSPISGHRSVSWYQQTPGQGLQFLFEYFSETQRNKGNFPGRFSGRQFSNSRSEMNVSTLELGDSALYLCASGRQGADNEQFFGPGTRLTVL.